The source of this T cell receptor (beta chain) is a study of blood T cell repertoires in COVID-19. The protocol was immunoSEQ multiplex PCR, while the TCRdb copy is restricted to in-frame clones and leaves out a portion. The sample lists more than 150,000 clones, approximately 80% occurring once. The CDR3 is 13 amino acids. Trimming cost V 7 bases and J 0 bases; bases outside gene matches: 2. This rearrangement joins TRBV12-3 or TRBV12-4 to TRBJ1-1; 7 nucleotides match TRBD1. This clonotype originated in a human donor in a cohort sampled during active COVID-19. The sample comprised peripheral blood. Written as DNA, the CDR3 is TGTGCCAGCACCGGACAGGTGAACACTGAAGCTTTCTTT. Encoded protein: CASTGQVNTEAFF.